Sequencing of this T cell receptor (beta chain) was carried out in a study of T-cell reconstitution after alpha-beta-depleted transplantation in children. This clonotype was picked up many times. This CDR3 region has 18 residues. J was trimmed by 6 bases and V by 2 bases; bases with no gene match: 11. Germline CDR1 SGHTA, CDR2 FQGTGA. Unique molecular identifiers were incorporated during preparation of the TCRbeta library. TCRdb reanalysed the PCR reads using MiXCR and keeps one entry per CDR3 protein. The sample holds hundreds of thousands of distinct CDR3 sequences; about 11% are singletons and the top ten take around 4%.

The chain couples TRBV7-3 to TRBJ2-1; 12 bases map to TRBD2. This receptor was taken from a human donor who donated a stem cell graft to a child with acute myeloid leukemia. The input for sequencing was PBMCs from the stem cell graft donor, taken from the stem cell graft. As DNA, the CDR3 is TGTGCCAGCAGCTTATCGTCTAGCGGGAGGGCCGGATTCAATGAGCAGTTCTTC. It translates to CASSLSSSGRAGFNEQFF.